The 32 T cell receptor beta chains given below trace back to one sample, sequenced in a study of a mutant IDH1 vaccine in newly diagnosed glioma. The time point is: baseline, week 1 (first vaccination visit). The treatment was: pre-vaccination baseline after standard-of-care therapy. Libraries were prepared by immunoSEQ multiplex PCR; TCRdb keeps only in-frame clonotypes and omits some of them. Found here are approximately 92,000 clones, 80% to 90% of them singletons; the top ten hold roughly 7.1%. Specimen: PBMCs, collected from a glioma patient treated with radiotherapy, temozolomide or both. The receptors shown here come from a woman between 50 and 59 years old with glioma.

This clone was counted between two and nine times. The rearrangement joins TRBV2 to TRBJ1-2; D is uncertain. Trimming pared 5 bases from V and 6 bases from J, leaving 13 bases between. The CDR3 has 13 amino acids. Germline V CDR1 and CDR2: SNHLY, FYNNEI. The CDR3 coding sequence is TGTGCCAGCAGTCAGGAGGCAGGAGATGGCTACACCTTC. Its protein product is CASSQEAGDGYTF.

This chain uses TRBV7-9 with TRBJ1-5; maybe TRBD1 (6 bases). This CDR3 is built from 12 residues. Trimming removed 1 base at V and 9 bases at J, with 7 bases between. CDR1 is SEHNR, CDR2 FQNEAQ, per germline (reference sequence). DNA of the CDR3: TGTGCCAGCAGCTTAGGGGACATGCCCCAGCATTTT. Amino acids: CASSLGDMPQHF. The full variable domain, in which reference TRBV7-9 and TRBJ1-5 provide the parts outside the CDR3, is DTGVSQNPRHKITKRGQNVTFRCDPISEHNRLYWYRQTLGQGPEFLTYFQNEAQLEKSRLLSDRFSAERPKGSFSTLEIQRTEQGDSAMYLCASSLGDMPQHFGDGTRLSIL.

The chain couples TRBV29-1 to TRBJ2-2, with 7 bases aligning to TRBD1. The V gene's germline CDR1 is SQVTM and CDR2 ANQGSEA. CDR3 length equals 15 residues. V lost 6 bases, J lost 2 bases, and 9 bases stayed unmatched. For the CDR3, the DNA is TGCAGCGTCGTGCTTAGGGGGCCTAACACCGGGGAGCTGTTTTTT. It is translated as CSVVLRGPNTGELFF.

In DNA form, the CDR3 reads TGCGCCAGCAGCTTGCTTCTAGGACACACCGGGGAGCTGTTTTTT. Residues: CASSLLLGHTGELFF. The V call is TRBV5-1, the J call TRBJ2-2; D unresolved. This CDR3 comprises 15 residues. The V gene's germline CDR1 is SGHRS and CDR2 YFSETQ. V was pared by 1 base and J by 3 bases, with 10 bases between.

V gene TRBV28 combines with J gene TRBJ1-2; D uncertain. This CDR3 is 11 amino acids long. The V gene lost 8 bases and the J gene lost 0 bases, with 4 bases spanning the gap. The germline gives CDR1 MDHEN, CDR2 SYDVKM. The CDR3 reads CASYSNYGYTF. In DNA, the CDR3 is TGTGCCAGCTACTCTAACTATGGCTACACCTTC.

The rearrangement joins TRBV9 to TRBJ2-6, with 10 bases fitting TRBD1. The germline gives CDR1 SGDLS, CDR2 YYNGEE. CDR3 length: 18 amino acids. Germline trimming cut 0 bases from V and 1 base from J; bases unmatched to any gene: 4. The CDR3 sequence: CASSVVTGGMSGANVLTF. CDR3 bases: TGTGCCAGCAGCGTAGTGACAGGGGGCATGTCTGGGGCCAACGTCCTGACTTTC.

The chain combines TRBV6-5 with TRBJ2-2; 10 bases fit TRBD1. J gave up 7 bases and V 4 bases, and 9 bases lay outside the gene matches. The CDR3 contains 16 residues. Per germline, CDR1 MNHEY and CDR2 SVGAGI. As DNA, the CDR3 is TGTGCCAGCAGTTTGCTTGGGGACAGGGGTAGCGGGGAGCTGTTTTTT. As protein: CASSLLGDRGSGELFF.

In nucleotides, the CDR3 is TGCGCCAGCAGCCCATCTACAGGATATTATTTTTATGGCTACACCTTC. It specifies CASSPSTGYYFYGYTF. V usage is TRBV4-3 and J usage is TRBJ1-2, with D perhaps matching TRBD1 (5 bases). The germline CDR1 and CDR2 sequences are LGHNA and YSLEER. The CDR3 totals 16 residues. V lost 4 bases and J 5 bases, leaving 20 bases between the germline ends.

The CDR3 DNA reads as TGTGCCAGCACCCGAGGACAGGGGGAAACAAGAGCTTTCTTT. Translation: CASTRGQGETRAFF. The genes are TRBV6-1 and TRBJ1-1; 10 bases agree with TRBD1. CDR1 and CDR2 from the germline V gene are MNHNS and SASEGT. V lost 7 bases, J lost 10 bases, and 12 bases stayed unmatched. This CDR3 spans 14 amino acids.

In its sample, this clone was seen a few times. The chain combines TRBV7-3 with TRBJ2-1; D unresolved. The CDR3 has 12 amino acids. Germline values: CDR1 SGHTA, CDR2 FQGTGA. The V and J ends lost 3 bases and 9 bases respectively, with 9 bases between them. The CDR3 bases are TGTGCCAGCAGCTTCTACGACGGTGAGCAGTTCTTC. Translation: CASSFYDGEQFF.

The chain joins TRBV19 to TRBJ1-6; 9 nucleotides agree with TRBD1. The germline CDR1 and CDR2 sequences are LNHDA and SQIVND (reference sequence). The CDR3 has 17 amino acids. V shed 3 bases, J shed 11 bases, and the junction held 14 bases outside the gene matches. The CDR3 coding sequence is TGTGCCAGTAGTATTGCCCTGACCACAGGGGGCAATGCACCCCTCCACTTT. Its protein is CASSIALTTGGNAPLHF.

The rearrangement links TRBV9 to TRBJ2-1, with D hard to call. Germline V gene data show CDR1 as SGDLS and CDR2 as YYNGEE. V was trimmed by 3 bases and J by 0 bases, leaving 10 bases between them. The CDR3 has 15 residues. This CDR3 is CASSDSLLSYNEQFF. CDR3 in DNA: TGTGCCAGCAGCGATAGTCTACTCTCCTACAATGAGCAGTTCTTC. The entire variable domain, with the rest obtained from reference TRBV9 and TRBJ2-1, is as follows: DSGVTQTPKHLITATGQRVTLRCSPRSGDLSVYWYQQSLDQGLQFLIQYYNGEERAKGNILERFSAQQFPDLHSELNLSSLELGDSALYFCASSDSLLSYNEQFFGPGTRLTVL.

This clone was seen just once. This rearrangement joins TRBV2 to TRBJ1-1; D is ambiguous. Germline loops: CDR1 SNHLY, CDR2 FYNNEI. This CDR3 has 14 amino acids. V gave up 6 bases and J gave up 1 base, with 12 bases separating them. The CDR3: CASSRAVPNTEAFF. The CDR3 nucleotides are TGTGCCAGCAGCCGCGCAGTTCCGAACACTGAAGCTTTCTTT.

This chain connects TRBV2 to TRBJ2-2; 8 nucleotides align to TRBD1. The CDR3 loop spans 13 amino acids. V lost 4 bases and J lost 7; bases outside the gene matches: 2. Germline V gene data show CDR1 as SNHLY and CDR2 as FYNNEI. The CDR3 loop is CASSGQGFGELFF. The CDR3 DNA follows: TGTGCCAGCAGTGGACAGGGGTTCGGGGAGCTGTTTTTT.

This clone was seen once. The V call is TRBV2, the J call TRBJ2-6, with 8 bases fitting TRBD1. Germline V gene data show CDR1 as SNHLY and CDR2 as FYNNEI. This CDR3 has 15 amino acids. V lost 6 bases and J lost 4; bases outside the gene matches: 5. CDR3 sequence (DNA): TGTGCCAGCAGGACGGACAGGGCGGGGGCCAACGTCCTGACTTTC. Protein product: CASRTDRAGANVLTF.

This rearrangement joins TRBV5-1 to TRBJ2-7; 7 bases are a match to TRBD1. Looked up from germline, CDR1 is SGHRS and CDR2 is YFSETQ. The CDR3 spans 15 residues. Trimming removed 4 bases from V and 1 base from J; junction bases left unmatched: 8. DNA for the CDR3: TGCGCCAGCAGCCGCTGGACAGGTCCGTCCTACGAGCAGTACTTC. Its translation: CASSRWTGPSYEQYF.

The chain employs TRBV13 and TRBJ1-6; D might be TRBD1 (5 bases). Germline V gene lookup returns CDR1 PRHDT and CDR2 FYEKMQ (reference sequence). Trimming left V 2 bases short and J 5 bases short, with 16 bases between. The CDR3 length is 17 residues. CDR3 sequence reads: CASSLSGKGQNNSPLHF. The CDR3 coding sequence is TGTGCCAGCAGCTTAAGTGGTAAGGGGCAGAATAATTCACCCCTCCACTTT. Full variable domain (missing parts from reference TRBV13 and TRBJ1-6): AAGVIQSPRHLIKEKRETATLKCYPIPRHDTVYWYQQGPGQDPQFLISFYEKMQSDKGSIPDRFSAQQFSDYHSELNMSSLELGDSALYFCASSLSGKGQNNSPLHFGNGTRLTVT.

The V gene is TRBV18, the J gene TRBJ2-7, with a weak D call TRBD1 (5 bases). Trimming took 0 bases from V and 2 from J, leaving 8 bases between them. CDR3 length equals 14 residues. Looked up from germline, CDR1 is KGHSH and CDR2 is LQKENI. CDR3 protein: CASSPPARAYEQYF. CDR3 coding DNA: TGTGCCAGCTCACCACCGGCCAGGGCCTACGAGCAGTACTTC.

The V call is TRBV7-2, the J call TRBJ2-7; D uncertain. Trimming took off 0 bases at V and 7 bases at J, with 7 bases between the two ends. The CDR3 runs to 12 residues. Germline V CDR1 and CDR2: SGHTA, FQGNSA. The CDR3: CASSLASWEQYF. As DNA, the CDR3 is TGTGCCAGCAGCTTAGCGAGTTGGGAGCAGTACTTC.

J is TRBJ2-7 and V is TRBV2; D is undetermined. The CDR3 has 12 amino acids. Trimming took 5 bases from V and 3 from J, leaving 8 bases between them. Germline V gives CDR1 SNHLY, CDR2 FYNNEI. CDR3 protein: CASSSGLYEQYF. The CDR3 region has the DNA TGTGCCAGCAGTTCAGGCCTCTACGAGCAGTACTTC.

This chain connects TRBV29-1 to TRBJ1-1; D may be TRBD1 (5 bases). Germline CDR1 reads SQVTM; CDR2 reads ANQGSEA. The CDR3 length is 12 residues. V lost 6 bases and J lost 10, with 18 bases in between. The CDR3 nucleotides are TGCAGCGTCCAGGGACCGAAACGCGGAGCTTTCTTT. This codes for CSVQGPKRGAFF.

The chain has TRBV30 and TRBJ1-6, with D possibly being TRBD1 (5 bases). This CDR3 region has 12 residues. The germline CDR1 and CDR2 sequences are GTSNPN and SVGIG (reference sequence). Deletions cut 4 bases from V and 10 bases from J, with 11 bases between. The CDR3 bases are TGTGCCTGGACCCAGGGAGGGTCACCCCTCCACTTT. It specifies CAWTQGGSPLHF.

This chain joins TRBV5-4 and TRBJ1-2; D not resolved. Germline assignment: CDR1 SGHNT and CDR2 YYREEE (reference sequence). This CDR3 spans 12 amino acids. Trimming removed 4 bases at V and 12 bases at J, with 16 bases between. DNA of the CDR3: TGTGCCAGCAGCAACCGACCGCCTGCTGACACCTTC. It translates to CASSNRPPADTF.

The chain recombines TRBV7-9 with TRBJ1-5; D remains ambiguous. V dropped 3 bases and J dropped 5 bases, with 8 bases sitting between them. Germline values: CDR1 SEHNR, CDR2 FQNEAQ (reference sequence). CDR3 length: 13 residues. In DNA, the CDR3 is TGTGCCAGCAGCTTGGGCGCTGATCAGCCCCAGCATTTT. Translated: CASSLGADQPQHF.

The chain employs TRBV18 and TRBJ2-3; TRBD2 aligns across 7 bases. The CDR3 contains 18 residues. Germline-derived CDR1 and CDR2 are KGHSH and LQKENI. V was pared by 6 bases and J by 4 bases, with 19 bases of the junction left unmatched. The chain's CDR3 is CASSPPTSPLRQSDTQYF. In DNA form, the CDR3 reads TGTGCCAGCTCTCCCCCGACTAGCCCCTTGAGACAGTCAGATACGCAGTATTTT.

With regard to this clone: The junction does not match germline at one end; this may be a read error. J is TRBJ2-1 and V is TRBV7-6, with unresolved D. CDR1 and CDR2 from the germline V gene are SGHVS and FNYEAQ. The CDR3 runs to 12 residues. CDR3 loop: CASSVDPSEKVF. In nucleotides, the CDR3 is TGTGCCAGCAGCGTGGACCCCAGCGAGAAGGTCTTC.

This clone has only one observation. The chain joins TRBV9 to TRBJ1-5; D call uncertain. This CDR3 is 14 amino acids long. Germline-derived CDR1 and CDR2 are SGDLS and YYNGEE. V lost 0 bases to trimming and J lost 4 bases, with 8 bases between them. The DNA for the CDR3 is TGTGCCAGCAGCGTAGAAGCGGGAAATCAGCCCCAGCATTTT. Encoded protein: CASSVEAGNQPQHF.

V is TRBV27 and J is TRBJ2-3, with D perhaps matching TRBD2 (7 bases). This CDR3 has 15 residues. Germline assignment: CDR1 MNHEY and CDR2 SMNVEV (reference sequence). V was cut by 7 bases and J by 2 bases, with 16 bases left in between. CDR3 sequence (DNA): TGTGCCAGCAAATTCGGGCGGGGGCACACAGATACGCAGTATTTT. The encoded protein is CASKFGRGHTDTQYF.

V and J are TRBV14 and TRBJ1-5, with D unclear. The germline gives CDR1 SGHDN, CDR2 FVKESK. The CDR3 loop spans 13 amino acids. The V end lost 1 base, the J end lost 0 bases, and 1 base lay between the germline ends. The CDR3 DNA follows: TGTGCCAGCAGCCAAGCTAGCAATCAGCCCCAGCATTTT. As protein: CASSQASNQPQHF.

The DNA of the CDR3 is TGTGCCAGCAGCTCGGGACAGACCTACGAGCAGTACTTC. Translated, it gives CASSSGQTYEQYF. The chain joins TRBV6-5 to TRBJ2-7, with 7 bases matching TRBD1. The CDR3 is made up of 13 amino acids. Losses at the gene ends were 6 bases for V and 2 bases for J; bases not matched to a gene: 4. Germline V lookup: CDR1 MNHEY, CDR2 SVGAGI.

The chain is built from TRBV13 and TRBJ1-1; D is unresolved. The CDR3 length is 15 residues. V lost 2 bases and J 4 bases, leaving 14 bases between the germline ends. Germline V gene lookup returns CDR1 PRHDT and CDR2 FYEKMQ (reference sequence). CDR3: CASSLITGMVTEAFF. CDR3 in DNA: TGTGCCAGCAGCTTAATAACCGGGATGGTCACTGAAGCTTTCTTT.

This clone was picked up one time. Other DNA sequences of this sample code for an identical CDR3. The chain uses TRBV5-1 and TRBJ1-5; D may be TRBD1 (6 bases). The V and J ends lost 0 bases and 0 bases respectively, with 7 bases between them. The CDR3 has 15 residues. CDR1 and CDR2 (germline): SGHRS, YFSETQ. The CDR3 DNA sequence: TGCGCCAGCAGCTTGGAGGGGGATAGCAATCAGCCCCAGCATTTT. Amino acid sequence: CASSLEGDSNQPQHF.